The rows below give T cell receptor beta chains drawn from one sample of a study of cytotoxic CD8 clonotypes in ibrutinib-treated CLL. The repertoire was sequenced with immunoSEQ multiplex PCR; TCRdb's copy has only in-frame clones and lacks some. The data show around 200,000 clones, 75% to 85% seen once. Source: PBMCs, taken after 12 months of ibrutinib treatment. The receptor set was obtained from a human donor with chronic lymphocytic leukemia. The CDR3 runs from the conserved cysteine through the conserved F or W.

TRBJ2-7	TRBV28	CASSAPGTGLYEQYF
TRBJ2-7	TRBV2	CASRGVHYEQYF
TRBJ2-3	TRBV14	CASSQEGQWMTDTQYF
TRBJ1-2	TRBV20-1	CSVPDGYTF
TRBJ1-4	TRBV7-9	CASSGYREAREKLFF
TRBJ2-7	TRBV4-1	CASSQDVGAFTYEQYF
TRBJ2-1	TRBV5-1	CASSPGLAGINEQFF
TRBJ2-6	TRBV18	CASSPPVGSSGANVLTF
TRBJ2-7	TRBV29-1	CSARANGATAEQYF
TRBJ2-7	TRBV5-1	CASSLGDRADEQYF
TRBJ2-7	TRBV18	CASSPPEQGPRDEQYF
TRBJ2-5	TRBV5-1	CASREWETQYF
TRBJ1-2	TRBV6-5	CASSYAVGDTNYGYTF
TRBJ2-2	TRBV5-6	CASSFPPLMGGNTGELFF
TRBJ1-2	TRBV7-6	CASSLQANYGYTF
TRBJ2-1	TRBV7-9	CAKMGLAGEDDEQFF
TRBJ2-7	TRBV6-1	CAIRTFNSYEQYF
TRBJ2-6	TRBV5-1	CASSSEGGGPPSLVSGANVLTF
TRBJ2-4	TRBV6-9	CASSRVAGEAKNIQYF
TRBJ2-5	TRBV19	CASSVQGVQETQYF
TRBJ2-7	TRBV6-5	CASGPSSYEQYF
TRBJ1-2	TRBV15	CATSPPGENYGYTF
TRBJ2-1	TRBV9	CASSVDPGGPNEQFF
TRBJ2-5	TRBV7-9	CASSRREYQETQYF
TRBJ2-7	TRBV19	CASTPRTGKPPLEQYF
TRBJ1-2	TRBV10-1	CASSPGVAANYGYTF
TRBJ2-4	TRBV13	CASSSGTSGRKNIQYF
TRBJ1-2	TRBV11-2	CASSLDDREGGSGYTF
TRBJ2-7	TRBV29-1	CSVLTGVPDEQYF
TRBJ2-1	TRBV28	CASRPGTGYNEQFF
TRBJ1-4	TRBV5-1	CASSPGTVGGNEKLFF
TRBJ2-7	TRBV6-1	CASSEPAVSYEQYF
TRBJ1-4	TRBV5-8	CASSPLRGRNEKLFF
TRBJ1-5	TRBV6-5	CASRDHNQPQHF
TRBJ2-3	TRBV4-1	CASSQSGTSGGSAQYF